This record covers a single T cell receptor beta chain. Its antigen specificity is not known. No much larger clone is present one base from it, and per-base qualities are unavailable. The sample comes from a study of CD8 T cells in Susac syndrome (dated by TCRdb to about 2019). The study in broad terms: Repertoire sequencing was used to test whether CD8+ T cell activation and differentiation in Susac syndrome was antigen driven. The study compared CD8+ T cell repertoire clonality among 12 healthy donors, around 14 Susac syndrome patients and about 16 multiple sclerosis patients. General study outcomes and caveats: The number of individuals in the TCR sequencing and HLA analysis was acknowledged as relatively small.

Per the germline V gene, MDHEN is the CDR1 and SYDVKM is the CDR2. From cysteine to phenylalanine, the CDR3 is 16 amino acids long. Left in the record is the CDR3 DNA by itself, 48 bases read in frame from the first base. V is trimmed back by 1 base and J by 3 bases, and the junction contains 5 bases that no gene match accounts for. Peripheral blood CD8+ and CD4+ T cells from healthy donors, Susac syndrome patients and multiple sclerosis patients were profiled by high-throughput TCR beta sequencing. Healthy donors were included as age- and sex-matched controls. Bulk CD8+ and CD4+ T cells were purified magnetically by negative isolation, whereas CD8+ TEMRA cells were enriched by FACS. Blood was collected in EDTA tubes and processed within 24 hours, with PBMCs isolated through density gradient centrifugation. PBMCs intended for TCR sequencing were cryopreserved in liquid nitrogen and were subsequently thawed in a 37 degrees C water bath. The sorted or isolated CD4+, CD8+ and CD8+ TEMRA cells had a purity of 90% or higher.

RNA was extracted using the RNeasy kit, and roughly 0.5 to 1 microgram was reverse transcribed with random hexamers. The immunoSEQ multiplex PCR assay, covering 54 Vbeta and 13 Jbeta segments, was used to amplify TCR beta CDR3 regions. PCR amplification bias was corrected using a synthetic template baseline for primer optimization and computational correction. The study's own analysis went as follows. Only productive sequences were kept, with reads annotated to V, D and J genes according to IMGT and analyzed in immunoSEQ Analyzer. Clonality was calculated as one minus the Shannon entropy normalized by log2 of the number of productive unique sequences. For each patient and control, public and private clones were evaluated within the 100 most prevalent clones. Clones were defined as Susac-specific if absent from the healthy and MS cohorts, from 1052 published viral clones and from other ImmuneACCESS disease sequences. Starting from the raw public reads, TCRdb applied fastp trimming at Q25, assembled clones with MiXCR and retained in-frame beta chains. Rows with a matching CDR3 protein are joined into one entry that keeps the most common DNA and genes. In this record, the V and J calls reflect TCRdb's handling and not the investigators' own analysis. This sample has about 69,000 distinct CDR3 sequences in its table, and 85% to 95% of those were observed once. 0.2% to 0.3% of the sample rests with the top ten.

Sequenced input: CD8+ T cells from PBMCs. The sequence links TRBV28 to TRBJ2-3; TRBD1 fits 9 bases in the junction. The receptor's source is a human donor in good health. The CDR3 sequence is CASSLSTGGATDTQYF. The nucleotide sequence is TGTGCCAGCAGTTTATCGACAGGGGGAGCTACAGATACGCAGTATTTT.